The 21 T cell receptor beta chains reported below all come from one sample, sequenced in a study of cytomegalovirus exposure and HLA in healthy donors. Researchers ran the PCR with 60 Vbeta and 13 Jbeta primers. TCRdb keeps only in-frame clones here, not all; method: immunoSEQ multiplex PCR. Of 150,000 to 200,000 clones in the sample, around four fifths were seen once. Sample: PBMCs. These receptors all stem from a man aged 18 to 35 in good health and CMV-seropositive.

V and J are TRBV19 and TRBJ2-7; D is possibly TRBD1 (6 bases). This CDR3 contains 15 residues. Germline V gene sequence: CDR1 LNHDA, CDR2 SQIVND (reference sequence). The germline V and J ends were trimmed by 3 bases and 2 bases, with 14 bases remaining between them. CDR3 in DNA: TGTGCCAGTAGTATGGGGCAGGGGCTGACCTACGAGCAGTACTTC. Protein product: CASSMGQGLTYEQYF.

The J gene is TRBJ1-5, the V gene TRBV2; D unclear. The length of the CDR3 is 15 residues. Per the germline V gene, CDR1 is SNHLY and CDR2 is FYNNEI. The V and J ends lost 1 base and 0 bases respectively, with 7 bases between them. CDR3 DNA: TGTGCCAGCAGTGAAGATAGAGTTAGCAATCAGCCCCAGCATTTT. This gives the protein CASSEDRVSNQPQHF. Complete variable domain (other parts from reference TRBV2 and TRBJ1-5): EPEVTQTPSHQVTQMGQEVILRCVPISNHLYFYWYRQILGQKVEFLVSFYNNEISEKSEIFDDQFSVERPDGSNFTLKIRSTKLEDSAMYFCASSEDRVSNQPQHFGDGTRLSIL.

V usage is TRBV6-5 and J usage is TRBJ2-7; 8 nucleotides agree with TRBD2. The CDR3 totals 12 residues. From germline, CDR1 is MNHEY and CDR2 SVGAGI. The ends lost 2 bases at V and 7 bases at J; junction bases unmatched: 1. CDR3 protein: CASSYAGGEQYF. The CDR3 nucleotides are TGTGCCAGCAGTTACGCGGGGGGTGAGCAGTACTTC.

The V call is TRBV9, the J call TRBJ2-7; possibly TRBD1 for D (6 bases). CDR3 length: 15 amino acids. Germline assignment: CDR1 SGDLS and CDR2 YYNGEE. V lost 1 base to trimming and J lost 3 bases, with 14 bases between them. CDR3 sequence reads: CASSVTPDRIYEQYF. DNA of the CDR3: TGTGCCAGCAGCGTAACCCCGGACAGAATCTACGAGCAGTACTTC.

CDR3 in DNA: TGCGCCAGCAGCTCCGGGATGCCAGGGGGCGGCGAGCAGTACTTC. This gives the protein CASSSGMPGGGEQYF. The gene calls are TRBV5-1 and TRBJ2-7; TRBD1 matches 8 bases. The CDR3 covers 15 residues. V trimming: 3 bases; J trimming: 6 bases; junction bases outside the gene matches: 11. Germline-derived CDR1 and CDR2 are SGHRS and YFSETQ.

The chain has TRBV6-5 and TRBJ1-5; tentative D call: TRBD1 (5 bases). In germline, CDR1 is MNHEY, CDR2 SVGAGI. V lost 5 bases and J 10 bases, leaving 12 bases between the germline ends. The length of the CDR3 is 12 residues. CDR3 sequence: CASSGRDSPQHF. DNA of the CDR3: TGTGCCAGCAGTGGGAGGGACTCACCCCAGCATTTT.

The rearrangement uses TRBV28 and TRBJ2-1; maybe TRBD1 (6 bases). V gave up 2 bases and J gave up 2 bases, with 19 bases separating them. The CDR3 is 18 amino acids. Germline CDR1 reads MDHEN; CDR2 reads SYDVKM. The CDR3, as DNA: TGTGCCAGCAGTTTAGAGGGGGTGGGCAGGGCCCCCTACAATGAGCAGTTCTTC. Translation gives CASSLEGVGRAPYNEQFF. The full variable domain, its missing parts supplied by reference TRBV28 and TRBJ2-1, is DVKVTQSSRYLVKRTGEKVFLECVQDMDHENMFWYRQDPGLGLRLIYFSYDVKMKEKGDIPEGYSVSREKKERFSLILESASTNQTSMYLCASSLEGVGRAPYNEQFFGPGTRLTVL.

The CDR3 DNA reads TGTGCCAGCAGCTTTGACGCCAGGGGTGAAAAACTGTTTTTT. Protein sequence: CASSFDARGEKLFF. V usage is TRBV7-8 and J usage is TRBJ1-4; possible D gene TRBD1, 6 bases. Germline assignment: CDR1 SGHVS and CDR2 FQNEAQ. CDR3 length: 14 amino acids. Trimming left V 3 bases short and J 7 bases short, with 12 bases between.

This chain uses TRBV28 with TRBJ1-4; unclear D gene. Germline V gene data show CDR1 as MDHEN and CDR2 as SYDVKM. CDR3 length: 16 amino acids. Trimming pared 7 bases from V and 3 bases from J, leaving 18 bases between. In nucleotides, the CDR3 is TGTGCCAGCATCCAGCGGGGAGTTGGGCCTAATGAAAAACTGTTTTTT. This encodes CASIQRGVGPNEKLFF.

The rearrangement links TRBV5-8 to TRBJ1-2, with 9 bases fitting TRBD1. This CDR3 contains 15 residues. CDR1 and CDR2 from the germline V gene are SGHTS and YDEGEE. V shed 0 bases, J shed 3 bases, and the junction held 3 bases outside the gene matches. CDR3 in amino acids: CASSLAGQGHYGYTF. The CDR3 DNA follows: TGTGCCAGCAGCTTGGCGGGACAGGGCCACTATGGCTACACCTTC.

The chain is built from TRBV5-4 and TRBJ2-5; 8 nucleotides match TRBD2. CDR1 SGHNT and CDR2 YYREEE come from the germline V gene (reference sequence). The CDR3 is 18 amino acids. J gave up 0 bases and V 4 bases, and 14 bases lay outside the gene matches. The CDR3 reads CASSPGETSVPYQETQYF. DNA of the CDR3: TGTGCCAGCAGCCCCGGCGAGACTAGCGTACCGTACCAAGAGACCCAGTACTTC.

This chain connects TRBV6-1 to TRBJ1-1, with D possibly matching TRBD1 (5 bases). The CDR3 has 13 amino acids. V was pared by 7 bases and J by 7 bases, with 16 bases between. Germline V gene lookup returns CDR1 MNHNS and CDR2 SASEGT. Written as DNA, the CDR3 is TGTGCCAGCACGAGACCAGGGAGGGTTGAAGCTTTCTTT. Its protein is CASTRPGRVEAFF.

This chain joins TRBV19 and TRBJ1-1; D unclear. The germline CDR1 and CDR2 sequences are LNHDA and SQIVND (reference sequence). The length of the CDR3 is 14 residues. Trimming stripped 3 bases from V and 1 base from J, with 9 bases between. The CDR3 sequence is CASSISSENTEAFF. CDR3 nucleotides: TGTGCCAGTAGTATTAGCTCAGAGAACACTGAAGCTTTCTTT.

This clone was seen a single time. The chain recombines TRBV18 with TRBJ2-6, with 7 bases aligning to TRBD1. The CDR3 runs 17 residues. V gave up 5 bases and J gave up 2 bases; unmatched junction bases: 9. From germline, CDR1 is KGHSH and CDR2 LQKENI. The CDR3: CASSVRTGQAGANVLTF. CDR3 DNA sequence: TGTGCCAGCTCAGTCCGGACAGGCCAGGCTGGGGCCAACGTCCTGACTTTC.

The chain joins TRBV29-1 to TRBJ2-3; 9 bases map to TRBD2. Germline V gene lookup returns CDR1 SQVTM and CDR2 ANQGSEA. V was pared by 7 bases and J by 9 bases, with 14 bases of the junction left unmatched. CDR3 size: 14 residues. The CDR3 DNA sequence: TGCAGCGCTGGAGGAGATAGCGGGAGATCCACGCAGTATTTT. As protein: CSAGGDSGRSTQYF.

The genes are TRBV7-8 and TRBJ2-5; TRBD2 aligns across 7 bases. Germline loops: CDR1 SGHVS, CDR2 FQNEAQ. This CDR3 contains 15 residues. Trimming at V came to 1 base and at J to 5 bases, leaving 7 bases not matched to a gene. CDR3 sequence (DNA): TGTGCCAGCAGCTTAGTGGGGGGGATCGGGGAGACCCAGTACTTC. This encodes CASSLVGGIGETQYF. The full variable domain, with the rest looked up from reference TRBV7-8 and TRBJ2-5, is GAGVSQSPRYKVAKRGQDVALRCDPISGHVSLFWYQQALGQGPEFLTYFQNEAQLDKSGLPSDRFFAERPEGSVSTLKIQRTQQEDSAVYLCASSLVGGIGETQYFGPGTRLLVL.

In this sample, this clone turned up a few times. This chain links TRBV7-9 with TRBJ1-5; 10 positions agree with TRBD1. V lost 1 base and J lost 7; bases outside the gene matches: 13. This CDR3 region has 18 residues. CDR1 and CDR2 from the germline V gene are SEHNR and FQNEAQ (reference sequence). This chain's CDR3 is CASSLEIGTGAWEQPQHF. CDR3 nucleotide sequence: TGTGCCAGCAGCTTAGAGATAGGGACAGGGGCGTGGGAACAGCCCCAGCATTTT. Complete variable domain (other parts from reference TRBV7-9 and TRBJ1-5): DTGVSQNPRHKITKRGQNVTFRCDPISEHNRLYWYRQTLGQGPEFLTYFQNEAQLEKSRLLSDRFSAERPKGSFSTLEIQRTEQGDSAMYLCASSLEIGTGAWEQPQHFGDGTRLSIL.

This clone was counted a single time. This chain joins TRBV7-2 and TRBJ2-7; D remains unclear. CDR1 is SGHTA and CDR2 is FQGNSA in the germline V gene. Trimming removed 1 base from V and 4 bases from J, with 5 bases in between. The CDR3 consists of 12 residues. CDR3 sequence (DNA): TGTGCCAGCAGCTTAGGTACTTACGAGCAGTACTTC. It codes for CASSLGTYEQYF.

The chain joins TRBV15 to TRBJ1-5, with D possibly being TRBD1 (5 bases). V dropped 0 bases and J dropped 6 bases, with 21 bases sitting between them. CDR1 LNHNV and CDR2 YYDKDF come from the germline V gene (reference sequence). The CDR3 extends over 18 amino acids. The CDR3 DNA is TGTGCCACCAGCAGAGATTCCGCGTTCTGGGGCCTCCGTCAGCCCCAGCATTTT. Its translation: CATSRDSAFWGLRQPQHF.

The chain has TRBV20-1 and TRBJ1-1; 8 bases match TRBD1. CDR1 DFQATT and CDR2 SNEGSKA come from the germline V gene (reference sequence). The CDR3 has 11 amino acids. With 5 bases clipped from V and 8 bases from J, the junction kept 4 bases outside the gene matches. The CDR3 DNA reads TGCAGTGCTGGGGACAGGTCAGAAGCTTTCTTT. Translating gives CSAGDRSEAFF.

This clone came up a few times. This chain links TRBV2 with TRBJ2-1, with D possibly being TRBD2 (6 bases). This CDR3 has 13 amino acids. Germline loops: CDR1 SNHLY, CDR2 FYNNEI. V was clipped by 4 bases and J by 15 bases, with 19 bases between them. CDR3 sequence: CASSGEEGPLGFF. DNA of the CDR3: TGTGCCAGCAGTGGGGAGGAAGGGCCCCTCGGGTTCTTC.